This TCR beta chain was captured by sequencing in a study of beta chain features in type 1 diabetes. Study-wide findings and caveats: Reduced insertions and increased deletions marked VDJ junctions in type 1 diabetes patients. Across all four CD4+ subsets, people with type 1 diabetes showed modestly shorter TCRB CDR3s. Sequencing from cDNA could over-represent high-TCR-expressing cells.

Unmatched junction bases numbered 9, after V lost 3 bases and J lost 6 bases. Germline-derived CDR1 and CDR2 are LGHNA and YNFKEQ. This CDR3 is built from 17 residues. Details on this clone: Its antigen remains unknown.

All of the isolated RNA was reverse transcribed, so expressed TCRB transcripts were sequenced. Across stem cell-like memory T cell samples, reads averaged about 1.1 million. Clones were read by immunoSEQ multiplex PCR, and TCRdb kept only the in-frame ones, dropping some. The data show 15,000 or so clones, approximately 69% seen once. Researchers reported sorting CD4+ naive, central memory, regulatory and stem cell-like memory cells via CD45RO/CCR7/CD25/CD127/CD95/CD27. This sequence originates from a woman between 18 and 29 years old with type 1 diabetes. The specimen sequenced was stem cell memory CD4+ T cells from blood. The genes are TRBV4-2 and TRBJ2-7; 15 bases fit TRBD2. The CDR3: CASSQHGLAGGSSEQYF. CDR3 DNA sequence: TGTGCCAGCAGCCAGCACGGACTAGCGGGAGGGTCTTCCGAGCAGTACTTC.